Listed below are T cell receptor beta chains from one sample, sequenced in a study of neurological immune-mediated disorders. In TCRdb, the 5' RACE reads were re-called with MiXCR into one record per CDR3 protein. The data contain roughly 65,000 distinct CDR3 sequences, approximately 5.3% of them seen just once; the ten biggest clones take up roughly 6%. Sequencing input: PBMCs. The origin of the receptors is a human donor with multiple sclerosis. The donor label of this sample is uncertain. The CDR3 runs from the conserved cysteine through the conserved F or W. A D gene is named only where the DNA matches it firmly.

v_call | d_call | cdr3_aa
TRBV12-3/TRBV12-4 | - | CASSSNTGDNYGYTF
TRBV5-7 | TRBD1 | CASQKQGKGEQYF
TRBV6-1 | TRBD1 | CASSEYQGQAYQPQHF
TRBV20-1 | TRBD2 | CSARTGGARVYDEQFF
TRBV5-1 | - | CASSLDGGRNEQYF
TRBV5-1 | - | CASSVGVDDEQYF
TRBV2 | - | CASSEDTHTDTQYF
TRBV5-1 | TRBD1 | CASSLDGQGFGNTEAFF
TRBV10-3 | - | CAISDQGVGYTF
TRBV9 | TRBD2 | CASKSGGGSYNEQFF
TRBV11-2 | - | CASSLAGPYGYTF
TRBV24-1 | - | CATSDFRGSPQHF
TRBV5-1 | - | CASSLSGTNEQFF
TRBV12-3/TRBV12-4 | - | CASSLGVTDTQYF
TRBV5-1 | - | CASSIPGHPLWDSNQPQHF
TRBV20-1 | - | CSARNARDEQYF
TRBV11-2 | - | CASSLDTTIRGELFF
TRBV29-1 | - | CSVHRGLKETQYF
TRBV18 | - | CASSPRTETYEQYF
TRBV4-3 | - | CASSQDRTNTGELFF
TRBV30 | TRBD2 | CAWSGSGGAQYF
TRBV6-6 | - | CASSYVGPREQFF
TRBV10-3 | TRBD1 | CAISGQGSRYGYTF
TRBV20-1 | TRBD1 | CSASRTGSPYEQYF
TRBV5-5 | - | CASSLRVPGELFF
TRBV20-1 | - | CSASLISQGTEAFF
TRBV5-5 | TRBD1 | CASSLRSGGAYNEQFF
TRBV6-5 | - | CASSLPGWNEQFF
TRBV5-1 | - | CASSLGVGEHQPQHF
TRBV7-2 | TRBD1 | CASSGDRGSFYEQYF
TRBV3-1 | - | CASSPRRSSYNSPLHF
TRBV12-3/TRBV12-4 | TRBD1 | CASSSRTGIPGELFF
TRBV5-5 | - | CASSLPTGSYNSPLHF
TRBV5-6 | TRBD1 | CASSRDREYEAFF
TRBV20-1 | - | CSASLAIYNEQFF
TRBV10-3 | - | CAISDGYLSNQPQHF
TRBV4-1 | TRBD2 | CASSHNPSGGLNEQFF
TRBV29-1 | TRBD1 | CSITGVSTDTQYF
TRBV20-1 | TRBD2 | CSARDRTSGGAGTGELFF
TRBV5-1 | TRBD1 | CASSSGQVSTEAFF
TRBV10-2 | TRBD1 | CASSGQGATEAFF